What follows are 9 T cell receptor beta chains derived from one specimen sequenced in a study of shared clonotypes between healthy human individuals. Method: immunoSEQ multiplex PCR; TCRdb's copy keeps in-frame clones and lacks some. The sample gives about 2.1 million clones, approximately 94% of which show up once; under 2% is in the top ten. Terminally differentiated effector memory CD45RA+ cells were excluded by CCR7 positive selection of CD45RO-negative cells. The source material was naive CD8+ T cells from PBMCs. These receptors were collected from a man aged 18 to 35 in good health. Some clones in this sample may be carry-over from other donors' samples.

This chain links TRBV13 with TRBJ1-4; D ambiguous. The V and J ends lost 0 bases and 4 bases respectively, with 9 bases between them. Germline CDR1 reads PRHDT; CDR2 reads FYEKMQ (reference sequence). The CDR3 length is 15 residues. CDR3 nucleotides: TGTGCCAGCAGCTTAGGGGGCAGAGGTAATGAAAAACTGTTTTTT. Its translation is CASSLGGRGNEKLFF.

This clone occurred once. The chain has TRBV6-5 and TRBJ2-7, with D perhaps TRBD2 (5 bases). Trimming took 8 bases from V and 2 from J, leaving 10 bases between them. The V gene's germline CDR1 is MNHEY and CDR2 SVGAGI. There are 12 residues in the CDR3. CDR3 nucleotides: TGTGCCAGCGGGAGTAACGCCTACGAGCAGTACTTC. It encodes CASGSNAYEQYF.

A remark on this clone: Distinct nucleotide sequences in the sample also encode this CDR3. The chain employs TRBV11-2 and TRBJ2-5; no clear D. The V and J ends lost 1 base and 2 bases respectively, with 2 bases between them. Germline CDR1 is SGHAT and CDR2 is FQNNGV. There are 12 residues in the CDR3. CDR3 nucleotides: TGTGCCAGCAGCTTAGGTCAAGAGACCCAGTACTTC. Protein sequence: CASSLGQETQYF.

The rearrangement uses TRBV28 and TRBJ2-2; no firm D call. The CDR3 consists of 13 residues. The V end lost 8 bases, the J end lost 6 bases, and 13 bases lay between the germline ends. Germline V gene lookup returns CDR1 MDHEN and CDR2 SYDVKM. The CDR3 coding sequence is TGTGCCAGCGGACCATCATGGGCCGGGGAGCTGTTTTTT. It yields the protein CASGPSWAGELFF.

The chain links TRBV27 to TRBJ2-7, with D possibly being TRBD2 (6 bases). The germline V gene has CDR1 MNHEY and CDR2 SMNVEV (reference sequence). V shed 0 bases and J shed 3 bases, with 21 bases lying between them. This CDR3 is 18 amino acids long. This CDR3 reads CASSLSKLSSEPHYEQYF. The DNA of the CDR3 is TGTGCCAGCAGTTTATCGAAGCTCTCTAGCGAGCCACACTACGAGCAGTACTTC.

This clone was observed a single time. The junction does not match germline at one end; this may be a read error. The chain uses TRBV2 and TRBJ1-2; tentatively, D is TRBD1 (6 bases). CDR1 is SNHLY and CDR2 is FYNNEI in the germline V gene. This CDR3 is 13 amino acids long. This CDR3 is CASREGGLYGYTF. The CDR3 nucleotides read TGTGCCAGCAGGGAAGGGGGGCTCTATGGCTACACCTTC.

V and J are TRBV11-2 and TRBJ2-7; TRBD2 aligns across 7 bases. Trimming removed 8 bases from V and 3 bases from J; junction bases left unmatched: 10. Per the germline V gene, CDR1 is SGHAT and CDR2 is FQNNGV. The CDR3 extends over 14 amino acids. CDR3 sequence: CASSSAGQIYEQYF. The CDR3 nucleotides read TGTGCCAGCTCTTCAGCGGGGCAGATCTACGAGCAGTACTTC. The variable domain in full, with the rest retrieved from reference TRBV11-2 and TRBJ2-7, is EAGVAQSPRYKIIEKRQSVAFWCNPISGHATLYWYQQILGQGPKLLIQFQNNGVVDDSQLPKDRFSAERLKGVDSTLKIQPAKLEDSAVYLCASSSAGQIYEQYFGPGTRLTVT.

The chain has TRBV19 and TRBJ2-5, with D perhaps TRBD1 (6 bases). The length of the CDR3 is 15 residues. CDR1 is LNHDA, CDR2 SQIVND, per germline (reference sequence). V dropped 5 bases and J dropped 5 bases, with 18 bases sitting between them. CDR3 amino acids: CASSPRDTLWETQYF. CDR3 DNA: TGTGCCAGTAGTCCCCGGGACACGCTTTGGGAGACCCAGTACTTC.

The rearrangement joins TRBV2 to TRBJ2-2; D might be TRBD1 or TRBD2, each matching 5 bases. CDR3 size: 18 residues. V dropped 1 base and J dropped 7 bases, with 22 bases sitting between them. Per germline, CDR1 SNHLY and CDR2 FYNNEI. DNA of the CDR3: TGTGCCAGCAGTGAAGAAATGGAGTATAATGGGGGAATCGGGGAGCTGTTTTTT. Residues: CASSEEMEYNGGIGELFF.